The 21 T cell receptor beta chains below were found in one sample sequenced in a study of cytomegalovirus exposure and HLA in healthy donors. The assay was immunoSEQ multiplex PCR, and TCRdb's table has in-frame clones only and misses some. The data hold 200,000 to 250,000 clones, with roughly 83% observed a single time. Sequenced sample: PBMCs. The receptors stem from a woman in her twenties or thirties in good health and CMV-seropositive.

The CDR3 is CASSPTGNTEAFF. CDR3 DNA: TGTGCCAGCAGCCCTACAGGGAACACTGAAGCTTTCTTT. The chain uses TRBV27 and TRBJ1-1; TRBD1 might be the D (5 bases). CDR1 is MNHEY and CDR2 is SMNVEV in the germline V gene (reference sequence). The CDR3 runs to 13 residues. The V end was cut by 6 bases, the J end by 1 base, with 9 bases between.

The genes are TRBV28 and TRBJ2-7; no clear D. V lost 7 bases to trimming and J lost 4 bases, with 17 bases between them. The germline CDR1 and CDR2 sequences are MDHEN and SYDVKM. There are 14 residues in the CDR3. CDR3 sequence reads: CASTTIRGAYEQYF. Here the CDR3 DNA reads TGTGCCAGCACCACAATTAGAGGTGCGTACGAGCAGTACTTC.

The V and J genes are TRBV2 and TRBJ2-3; D is unresolved. The V end lost 11 bases, the J end lost 6 bases, and 15 bases lay between the germline ends. CDR1 and CDR2 (germline): SNHLY, FYNNEI. The CDR3 consists of 12 residues. The chain's CDR3 is CASAVLEDTQYF. The CDR3 bases are TGTGCCTCGGCGGTCCTCGAGGATACGCAGTATTTT.

V gene TRBV9 combines with J gene TRBJ2-2, with D uncertain. The CDR3 consists of 15 residues. Deletions cut 4 bases from V and 1 base from J, with 11 bases between. CDR1 is SGDLS, CDR2 YYNGEE, per germline. The CDR3 sequence is CASSPPTGNTGELFF. CDR3 nucleotide sequence: TGTGCCAGCAGCCCCCCGACGGGGAACACCGGGGAGCTGTTTTTT.

The chain couples TRBV6-1 to TRBJ1-1; no clear D gene. V was pared by 7 bases and J by 11 bases, with 14 bases between. In germline, CDR1 is MNHNS, CDR2 SASEGT. This CDR3 comprises 11 residues. The CDR3, as DNA: TGTGCCAGCACACGGTTCGGTTCTGCTTTCTTT. Amino acids: CASTRFGSAFF.

The V and J genes are TRBV10-1 and TRBJ2-1, with 8 bases aligning to TRBD2. Germline CDR1 is WNHNN and CDR2 is SYGVQD (reference sequence). V gave up 3 bases and J gave up 7 bases; unmatched junction bases: 5. This CDR3 region has 14 residues. CDR3 DNA sequence: TGCGCCAGCAGTGATGGACTAGCCCAAAATGAGCAGTTCTTC. Amino acids: CASSDGLAQNEQFF.

This clone occurred a few times. The chain recombines TRBV30 with TRBJ1-2; 8 positions match TRBD1. Germline CDR1 is GTSNPN and CDR2 is SVGIG (reference sequence). V dropped 2 bases and J dropped 7; count of bases not matched to a gene: 6. The CDR3 length is 13 residues. The CDR3 loop is CAWSRAGGLGYTF. The CDR3, as DNA: TGTGCCTGGAGTAGGGCAGGGGGCCTTGGCTACACCTTC.

This chain links TRBV27 with TRBJ1-5, with TRBD1 matching 7 bases. The CDR3 extends over 15 amino acids. After removal of 7 bases from V and 0 bases from J, the junction contained 6 bases not matched to a gene. CDR1 is MNHEY, CDR2 SMNVEV, per germline (reference sequence). The CDR3 region is CASKRDRDSNQPQHF. DNA of the CDR3: TGTGCCAGCAAACGAGACAGGGATAGCAATCAGCCCCAGCATTTT.

The chain joins TRBV19 to TRBJ2-1; a possible D gene is TRBD2 (6 bases). The V end lost 10 bases, the J end lost 2 bases, and 15 bases lay between the germline ends. This CDR3 is built from 14 residues. Germline CDR1 is LNHDA and CDR2 is SQIVND (reference sequence). The CDR3 DNA is TGTGCCACTAGGGACTTTCCCACCTACAATGAGCAGTTCTTC. It specifies CATRDFPTYNEQFF.

V gene TRBV15 combines with J gene TRBJ2-5, with a weak D call TRBD2 (7 bases). The germline CDR1 and CDR2 sequences are LNHNV and YYDKDF (reference sequence). CDR3 length: 15 amino acids. Trimming stripped 0 bases from V and 5 bases from J, with 13 bases between. This CDR3 is CATSRERGGAETQYF. The CDR3 nucleotides read TGTGCCACCAGCAGAGAACGAGGGGGGGCGGAGACCCAGTACTTC.

The rearrangement joins TRBV25-1 to TRBJ2-5; D is unclear. Trimming took 3 bases from V and 11 from J, leaving 7 bases between them. Germline V gives CDR1 MGHDK, CDR2 SYGVNS. The CDR3 contains 10 residues. CDR3 residues: CASSDTTQYF. Written as DNA, the CDR3 is TGTGCCAGCAGTGACACAACTCAGTACTTC.

The chain joins TRBV27 to TRBJ2-5; a weak D match, TRBD1 (5 bases). This CDR3 region has 14 residues. The V end lost 5 bases, the J end lost 4 bases, and 14 bases lay between the germline ends. Germline V CDR1 and CDR2: MNHEY, SMNVEV (reference sequence). The CDR3 protein is CASSIRARPETQYF. CDR3 coding DNA: TGTGCCAGCAGTATCAGGGCCAGACCAGAGACCCAGTACTTC.

This chain connects TRBV2 to TRBJ2-3; D not resolved. Germline CDR1 and CDR2: SNHLY and FYNNEI. V lost 4 bases and J lost 1, with 9 bases in between. The CDR3 length is 14 residues. This CDR3 reads CASSGTWGTDTQYF. CDR3 DNA sequence: TGTGCCAGCAGTGGGACCTGGGGCACAGATACGCAGTATTTT.

The chain is built from TRBV7-6 and TRBJ1-2; D may be TRBD1 (5 bases). Trimming left V 2 bases short and J 2 bases short, with 18 bases between. CDR1 SGHVS and CDR2 FNYEAQ come from the germline V gene. CDR3 size: 17 residues. CDR3 sequence reads: CASSLYLKGRINYGYTF. DNA of the CDR3: TGTGCCAGCAGCTTATATCTCAAGGGGCGGATCAACTATGGCTACACCTTC.

The rearrangement joins TRBV7-3 to TRBJ2-1, with D possibly being TRBD2 (5 bases). Germline CDR1 is SGHTA and CDR2 is FQGTGA. V lost 2 bases and J lost 4, with 12 bases in between. CDR3 length equals 15 residues. CDR3 coding DNA: TGTGCCAGCAGCTTAGGAGGATCCCCTTACAATGAGCAGTTCTTC. Its translation is CASSLGGSPYNEQFF. Using reference TRBV7-3 and TRBJ2-1 for the parts outside the CDR3, the full variable domain is GAGVSQTPSNKVTEKGKYVELRCDPISGHTALYWYRQSLGQGPEFLIYFQGTGAADDSGLPNDRFFAVRPEGSVSTLKIQRTERGDSAVYLCASSLGGSPYNEQFFGPGTRLTVL.

V is TRBV5-1 and J is TRBJ2-5; no reliable D call. The CDR3 runs 13 residues. Germline loops: CDR1 SGHRS, CDR2 YFSETQ. The germline V and J ends were trimmed by 2 bases and 1 base, with 6 bases remaining between them. CDR3 bases: TGCGCCAGCAGCTTCGCTTCCCAAGAGACCCAGTACTTC. Residues: CASSFASQETQYF. Complete variable domain (other parts from reference TRBV5-1 and TRBJ2-5): KAGVTQTPRYLIKTRGQQVTLSCSPISGHRSVSWYQQTPGQGLQFLFEYFSETQRNKGNFPGRFSGRQFSNSRSEMNVSTLELGDSALYLCASSFASQETQYFGPGTRLLVL.

The J gene is TRBJ2-5, the V gene TRBV2, with D perhaps TRBD2 (7 bases). The CDR3 extends over 16 amino acids. From germline, CDR1 is SNHLY and CDR2 FYNNEI. V lost 5 bases, J lost 1 base, and 17 bases lay in between. Written as DNA, the CDR3 is TGTGCCAGCAGTCACCCCCTCGCGGGGGCCCAAGAGACCCAGTACTTC. Its translation: CASSHPLAGAQETQYF.

This chain links TRBV30 with TRBJ1-2; the D gene is possibly TRBD1 (6 bases). This CDR3 comprises 11 residues. With 8 bases removed from V and 8 bases from J, the gap between germline ends came to 15 bases. From germline, CDR1 is GTSNPN and CDR2 SVGIG (reference sequence). The DNA for the CDR3 is TGTGCCCACGGGGTTGGGGGCGGCTACACCTTC. Its translation is CAHGVGGGYTF.

A single count supports this clone. V is TRBV9 and J is TRBJ2-1; a weak D match, TRBD1 (5 bases). V was pared by 0 bases and J by 12 bases, with 16 bases between. This CDR3 has 14 amino acids. Germline V CDR1 and CDR2: SGDLS, YYNGEE. The CDR3 loop is CASSVDPQGLRQFF. The CDR3 coding sequence is TGTGCCAGCAGCGTAGACCCTCAGGGTCTCAGGCAGTTCTTC.

V and J are TRBV5-1 and TRBJ1-2; D uncertain. V lost 0 bases to trimming and J lost 7 bases, with 10 bases between them. Germline lookup yields CDR1 SGHRS and CDR2 YFSETQ. The CDR3 runs 13 residues. The CDR3 nucleotides read TGCGCCAGCAGCTTGGTAGGGCTGAGTGGCTACACCTTC. Amino acid sequence: CASSLVGLSGYTF.

In this sample, this clone turned up once. The V gene is TRBV7-2, the J gene TRBJ2-7, with D unclear. Trimming took off 2 bases at V and 2 bases at J, with 13 bases between the two ends. From germline, CDR1 is SGHTA and CDR2 FQGNSA. There are 15 residues in the CDR3. The CDR3 sequence: CASSLRASKTYEQYF. CDR3 sequence (DNA): TGTGCCAGCAGCTTAAGGGCGTCTAAAACCTACGAGCAGTACTTC.